Presented here are 13 T cell receptor beta chains from one specimen sequenced in a study of shared clonotypes between healthy human individuals. The table came from immunoSEQ multiplex PCR; TCRdb's copy has only in-frame clones and leaves some out. The table has over a million clones, 78% seen once; the top ten hold about 0.52%. The sample was memory CD4+ T cells from PBMCs. As to subset: CD45RA-negative fraction. These receptors were taken from a man aged 18-30 years in good health. Some clones in this sample may be carry-over from other donors' samples.

The rearrangement joins TRBV7-2 to TRBJ2-2; D may be TRBD2 (6 bases). Germline V CDR1 and CDR2: SGHTA, FQGNSA. CDR3 size: 14 residues. Trimming left V 5 bases short and J 4 bases short, with 11 bases between. The CDR3 here is CASSLGLPTGELFF. CDR3 nucleotide sequence: TGTGCCAGCAGCCTGGGACTTCCCACCGGGGAGCTGTTTTTT.

Comments on this clone: At one end the junction does not follow the germline gene, possibly because of a read error. The rearrangement links TRBV19 to TRBJ1-1; D remains ambiguous. The CDR3 has 18 residues. Per the germline V gene, CDR1 is LNHDA and CDR2 is SQIVND (reference sequence). CDR3 residues: CASSIEDFFSGVKTEAFF. The DNA for the CDR3 is TGTGCCAGTAGTATAGAGGATTTTTTCTCAGGTGTGAAAACTGAAGCTTTCTTT.

J is TRBJ2-3 and V is TRBV7-2, with 10 bases aligning to TRBD1. Per the germline V gene, CDR1 is SGHTA and CDR2 is FQGNSA. V trimming: 1 base; J trimming: 2 bases; junction bases outside the gene matches: 3. The length of the CDR3 is 16 residues. CDR3 protein: CASSLVGQGDTDTQYF. The CDR3 region has the DNA TGTGCCAGCAGCTTAGTCGGACAGGGGGACACAGATACGCAGTATTTT.

This clone has more than one count but fewer than ten. V usage is TRBV15 and J usage is TRBJ2-5; perhaps TRBD2 as D (7 bases). The germline V gene encodes CDR1 LNHNV and CDR2 YYDKDF (reference sequence). The CDR3 contains 15 residues. Trimming removed 0 bases from V and 5 bases from J, with 13 bases in between. The CDR3 loop reads CATSREGGPWETQYF. The CDR3 nucleotides are TGTGCCACCAGCAGAGAGGGGGGGCCATGGGAGACCCAGTACTTC.

This clone was counted between two and nine times. The chain couples TRBV9 to TRBJ2-7; unclear D gene. Per germline, CDR1 SGDLS and CDR2 YYNGEE. The ends were cut back, 4 bases at V and 5 bases at J, with 13 bases in the middle. There are 13 residues in the CDR3. The CDR3 region is CASSQTPNHEQYF. The CDR3 DNA sequence: TGTGCCAGCAGCCAGACTCCCAATCACGAGCAGTACTTC.

V gene TRBV29-1 combines with J gene TRBJ2-5, with 7 nucleotides matching TRBD2. From germline, CDR1 is SQVTM and CDR2 ANQGSEA. CDR3 length equals 12 residues. Trimming cost V 4 bases and J 7 bases; bases outside gene matches: 6. The chain's CDR3 is CSVASGPRTQYF. CDR3 coding DNA: TGCAGCGTTGCTAGCGGTCCCAGGACCCAGTACTTC.

The chain links TRBV14 to TRBJ2-3, with D possibly matching TRBD2 (6 bases). From germline, CDR1 is SGHDN and CDR2 FVKESK. Trimming pared 1 base from V and 8 bases from J, leaving 10 bases between. The CDR3 runs 13 residues. In nucleotides, the CDR3 is TGTGCCAGCAGCCAAGGGGCGGGAATTACGCAGTATTTT. Its translation is CASSQGAGITQYF.

The chain combines TRBV4-1 with TRBJ2-1, with D possibly being TRBD1 (6 bases). Between the trimmed V and J ends, which lost 4 bases and 4 bases, there was a span of 14 bases. This CDR3 contains 15 residues. The germline V gene has CDR1 MGHRA and CDR2 YSYEKL. This CDR3 is CASSPGTPRYNEQFF. CDR3 DNA sequence: TGCGCCAGCAGCCCGGGGACACCGAGGTACAATGAGCAGTTCTTC.

V is TRBV5-1 and J is TRBJ2-2; maybe TRBD2 (6 bases). Germline lookup yields CDR1 SGHRS and CDR2 YFSETQ. V dropped 2 bases and J dropped 4 bases, with 12 bases sitting between them. The CDR3 sequence is 15 residues long. CDR3 bases: TGCGCCAGCAGCTTCTTGGCGGGGCCCACCGGGGAGCTGTTTTTT. Protein sequence: CASSFLAGPTGELFF. Together with reference TRBV5-1 and TRBJ2-2, the CDR3 gives the full variable domain: KAGVTQTPRYLIKTRGQQVTLSCSPISGHRSVSWYQQTPGQGLQFLFEYFSETQRNKGNFPGRFSGRQFSNSRSEMNVSTLELGDSALYLCASSFLAGPTGELFFGEGSRLTVL.

The sample holds many counts of this clone. The genes are TRBV5-1 and TRBJ2-3; TRBD1 agrees at 8 bases. Germline-derived CDR1 and CDR2 are SGHRS and YFSETQ. The CDR3 spans 14 residues. The V and J ends lost 6 bases and 0 bases, in that order; junction bases with no gene match: 3. DNA for the CDR3: TGCGCCAGCACCAACAGGGGGAGCACAGATACGCAGTATTTT. Its protein is CASTNRGSTDTQYF.

V is TRBV28 and J is TRBJ1-2; 7 bases fit TRBD1. CDR1 and CDR2 (germline): MDHEN, SYDVKM. The CDR3 extends over 16 amino acids. J was trimmed by 0 bases and V by 2 bases; bases with no gene match: 6. Written as DNA, the CDR3 is TGTGCCAGCAGTTTACGGGGACAGCTCGCTAACTATGGCTACACCTTC. This gives the protein CASSLRGQLANYGYTF.

J is TRBJ2-2 and V is TRBV20-1; no clear D gene. The germline V gene encodes CDR1 DFQATT and CDR2 SNEGSKA (reference sequence). The V end lost 6 bases, the J end lost 9 bases, and 11 bases lay between the germline ends. The CDR3 runs 11 residues. The DNA of the CDR3 is TGCAGTGCCCCCAATTCCCGGGAGCTGTTTTTT. Its translation: CSAPNSRELFF.

V and J are TRBV5-4 and TRBJ1-1; D is possibly TRBD1 (5 bases). Germline V lookup: CDR1 SGHNT, CDR2 YYREEE (reference sequence). The CDR3 contains 14 residues. V was cut by 0 bases and J by 4 bases, with 10 bases left in between. This CDR3 reads CASSLDRGGTEAFF. The CDR3 nucleotides read TGTGCCAGCAGCTTGGACCGGGGGGGCACTGAAGCTTTCTTT.